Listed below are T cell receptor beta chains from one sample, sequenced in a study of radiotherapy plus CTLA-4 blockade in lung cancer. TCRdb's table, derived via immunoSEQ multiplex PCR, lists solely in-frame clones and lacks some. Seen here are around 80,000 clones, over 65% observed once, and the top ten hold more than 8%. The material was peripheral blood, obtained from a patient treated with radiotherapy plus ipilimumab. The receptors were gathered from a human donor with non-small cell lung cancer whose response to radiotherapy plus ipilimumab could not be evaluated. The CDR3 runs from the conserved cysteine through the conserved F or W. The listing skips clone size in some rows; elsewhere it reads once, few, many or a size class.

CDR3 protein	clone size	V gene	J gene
CASSSSGQGPAGYTF	NA	TRBV7-3	TRBJ1-2
CASSLAGGLALSTDTQYF	NA	TRBV7-8	TRBJ2-3
CASSVGTGGYNSPLHF	few	TRBV9	TRBJ1-6
CASSREGRDAEAFF	few	TRBV4-2	TRBJ1-1
CASSRGGAGTQYF	NA	TRBV5-8	TRBJ2-5
CASSPGTAKRNTIYF	NA	TRBV5-1	TRBJ1-3
CASSLAGLAGAAEQFF	NA	TRBV7-6	TRBJ2-1
CSVGGLSNTGELFF	NA	TRBV29-1	TRBJ2-2
CSVEQGFGYTF	NA	TRBV29-1	TRBJ1-2
CASSLAYSGRGSDTQYF	few	TRBV11-2	TRBJ2-3
CAIADGANEKLFF	NA	TRBV10-3	TRBJ1-4
CSVEDYGGPRGNTIYF	NA	TRBV29-1	TRBJ1-3
CASSPRTGNSPLHF	NA	TRBV6-6	TRBJ1-6
CAISPALAGGGTDTQYF	NA	TRBV10-3	TRBJ2-3
CASSATGVGEQYF	NA	TRBV5-4	TRBJ2-7
CAWSPGGRTEAFF	NA	TRBV30	TRBJ1-1
CASSLQGSGNTIYF	many	TRBV7-2	TRBJ1-3
CASTNRGLEKLFF	NA	TRBV7-2	TRBJ1-4
CASSRGGGFLNEKLFF	NA	TRBV5-6	TRBJ1-4
CASSSIQGSNQPQHF	many	TRBV18	TRBJ1-5
CASSLAPASVFSYNEQFF	NA	TRBV13	TRBJ2-1
CASSLDRTYEQYF	NA	TRBV5-1	TRBJ2-7
CASSFDRDLNYGYTF	once	TRBV5-5	TRBJ1-2
CASTPFSWRVLRTTINTEAFF	once	TRBV28	TRBJ1-1
CASSSRGSETFF	NA	TRBV7-2	TRBJ1-1
CASSPGQGGTEAFF	NA	TRBV7-9	TRBJ1-1
CASGYEFWSEQYF	NA	TRBV6-5	TRBJ2-7
CASSLNSNQPQHF	few	TRBV19	TRBJ1-5
CASTLRQAANTGELFF	once	TRBV19	TRBJ2-2
CASSRDRGIFSYEQYF	NA	TRBV7-9	TRBJ2-7
CTMKGASGNPDTQYF	NA	TRBV29-1	TRBJ2-3
CASRDRGYEQYF	NA	TRBV11-3	NA
CASSLRGDGNKWRIQYF	once	TRBV5-6	TRBJ2-4
CASSDSYTEAFF	NA	TRBV6-1	TRBJ1-1
CASSQDHPDTQYF	NA	TRBV4-2	TRBJ2-3
CASSLSNNEQFF	NA	TRBV5-6	TRBJ2-1
CASSFATGNTEAFF	NA	TRBV27	TRBJ1-1
CATSRDRGFEKLFF	NA	TRBV15	TRBJ1-4
CASSQVADNEQYF	NA	TRBV14	TRBJ2-7
CASSLNAGNIQYF	NA	TRBV7-2	TRBJ2-4
CASSLGGNYGYTF	NA	TRBV5-1	TRBJ1-2
CASSLRETQYF	NA	TRBV28	TRBJ2-5
CASSLAVGQGPEKLFF	many	TRBV5-1	TRBJ1-4
CASSPNAGTGNGYTF	NA	TRBV5-1	TRBJ1-2
CASSLLGQGLSYEQYF	NA	TRBV5-1	TRBJ2-7